This entry describes one T cell receptor beta chain. The data were obtained in a study of blood T cell repertoires in COVID-19. Germline-derived CDR1 and CDR2 are LNHNV and YYDKDF (reference sequence). CDR3 length: 14 residues. The V gene lost 4 bases and the J gene lost 6 bases, with 13 bases spanning the gap. Some clones are missing from TCRdb's copy, which holds only in-frame ones; the method was immunoSEQ multiplex PCR. Counted here are roughly 520,000 clones, approximately 87% occurring once; the ten biggest clones make up less than 2%. Source material: PBMCs or T cells enriched from blood (not recorded which). The TCR comes from a woman aged 40 to 50 who had recovered from COVID-19. The chain uses TRBV15 and TRBJ1-5; the D gene is possibly TRBD1 (5 bases). CDR3 in DNA: TGTGCCACCAGCAACGGGGGATTATTTCAGCCCCAGCATTTT. Translated: CATSNGGLFQPQHF.